The 8 T cell receptor beta chains below come from one sample, sequenced in a study of blood T cells in healthy people across ages. With a J-beta primer mix and a sample-barcoded 5' primer, a second PCR ran about 7 to 12 cycles. TCRdb re-called the 5' RACE reads with MiXCR, one entry per CDR3 protein. The sample consists of approximately 780,000 distinct CDR3 sequences, roughly 24% of them appearing once. This same sample was also part of a study on T cells of mothers and their children.

Material: blood. The receptors here all came from a boy younger than 18 in good health.

V gene TRBV21-1 combines with J gene TRBJ2-5. TRBV21-1 is labeled a pseudogene. There are 15 residues in the CDR3. The CDR3 sequence is CTSSKVGHYQETQYF. The CDR3 coding sequence is TGTACCAGCAGCAAAGTTGGCCACTACCAAGAGACCCAGTACTTC.

The rearrangement uses TRBV12-3 or TRBV12-4 and TRBJ2-5; 8 nucleotides agree with TRBD1. Losses at the gene ends were 5 bases for V and 4 bases for J; bases not matched to a gene: 9. The CDR3 has 15 amino acids. CDR3 DNA sequence: TGTGCCAGCAGTCCAAAACCCAGGGGGCGAGAGACCCAGTACTTC. Encoded protein: CASSPKPRGRETQYF.

A single count supports this clonotype. The rearrangement links TRBV11-2 to TRBJ2-2; 10 bases align to TRBD1. V was pared by 0 bases and J by 3 bases, with 4 bases of the junction left unmatched. Looked up from germline, CDR1 is SGHAT and CDR2 is FQNNGV. CDR3 length: 17 amino acids. The CDR3 protein is CASSLDRGQGYTGELFF. CDR3 coding DNA: TGTGCCAGCAGCTTAGATAGGGGACAGGGGTACACCGGGGAGCTGTTTTTT.

This clonotype occurred a few times. V and J are TRBV5-1 and TRBJ1-2; D is undetermined. Looked up from germline, CDR1 is SGHRS and CDR2 is YFSETQ. This CDR3 has 13 amino acids. The ends were cut back, 6 bases at V and 2 bases at J, with 11 bases in the middle. The chain's CDR3 is CASKQGFNYGYTF. The DNA of the CDR3 is TGCGCCAGCAAACAAGGGTTCAACTATGGCTACACCTTC.

There are a few counts of this clonotype. DNA for the CDR3: TGTGCCAGCAGTTCCTACCAGAGCGACGAGCAGTACTTC. Translated: CASSSYQSDEQYF. The V call is TRBV27, the J call TRBJ2-5; D unclear. Gene TRBJ2-7 matches the end of the DNA better, so the J call may be wrong. This CDR3 is 13 amino acids long. Germline V CDR1 and CDR2: MNHEY, SMNVEV (reference sequence).

V gene TRBV7-9 combines with J gene TRBJ2-7; TRBD1 agrees at 8 bases. The CDR3 contains 15 residues. The V segment lost 5 bases and the J segment 0 bases; nucleotides outside the gene matches: 6. Germline V gene lookup returns CDR1 SEHNR and CDR2 FQNEAQ (reference sequence). The CDR3 reads CASSTPDRVSYEQYF. In DNA form, the CDR3 reads TGTGCCAGCAGCACCCCGGACAGGGTCTCCTACGAGCAGTACTTC.

Here the CDR3 DNA reads TGTGCCATCAGTGAGTCCTCGGAGCAAGATTCCCAGTACTTC. Translated: CAISESSEQDSQYF. V is TRBV10-3 and J is TRBJ2-5; D not certain. The CDR3 sequence is 14 residues long. V was clipped by 0 bases and J by 9 bases, with 14 bases between them. The germline V gene encodes CDR1 ENHRY and CDR2 SYGVKD.

The chain links TRBV20-1 to TRBJ2-1; D is unresolved. Germline V gene sequence: CDR1 DFQATT, CDR2 SNEGSKA (reference sequence). Between the trimmed V and J ends, which lost 6 bases and 7 bases, there was a span of 10 bases. The CDR3 has 11 residues. CDR3 in amino acids: CSARPGNEQFF. The CDR3 DNA sequence: TGCAGTGCGAGACCTGGGAATGAGCAGTTCTTC.